This T cell receptor (beta chain) appears in the sequencing data of a study of shared clonotypes between healthy human individuals. Study context: The study used three CD4 naive, three CD4 memory, two CD8 naive and one CD8 memory plate per donor. Overall study results and limits: For sorted subsets, rarefaction showed incomplete sequencing despite large depth. Shared clonotypes: about 5% naive CD4, around 3.5% naive CD8, less than 2.5% memory CD4, 0.4% to 0.45% memory CD8.

The germline CDR1 and CDR2 sequences are SEHNR and FQNEAQ (reference sequence). V was cut by 5 bases and J by 6 bases, with 10 bases left in between. The CDR3 loop spans 12 amino acids. The donors were adults (healthy and HIV-negative) with no recent acute infections or vaccinations. Profiling relied on immunoSEQ multiplex PCR, and the TCRdb table lists in-frame clones only, not all of them. Seen here are 600,000 to 700,000 clones, about three quarters observed once, and the top ten hold 1.5% to 2%. For this clone: Its antigen is not identified.

The source is a woman between 25 and 40 years old in good health. The chain links TRBV7-9 to TRBJ1-1; D not certain. Material: memory CD4+ T cells sorted from blood. Subset of the sample: CD45RA-negative fraction. This chain's CDR3 is CASSPSRPEAFF. The DNA of the CDR3 is TGTGCCAGCAGCCCATCCAGGCCTGAAGCTTTCTTT. Complete variable domain (other parts from reference TRBV7-9 and TRBJ1-1): DTGVSQNPRHKITKRGQNVTFRCDPISEHNRLYWYRQTLGQGPEFLTYFQNEAQLEKSRLLSDRFSAERPKGSFSTLEIQRTEQGDSAMYLCASSPSRPEAFFGQGTRLTVV.